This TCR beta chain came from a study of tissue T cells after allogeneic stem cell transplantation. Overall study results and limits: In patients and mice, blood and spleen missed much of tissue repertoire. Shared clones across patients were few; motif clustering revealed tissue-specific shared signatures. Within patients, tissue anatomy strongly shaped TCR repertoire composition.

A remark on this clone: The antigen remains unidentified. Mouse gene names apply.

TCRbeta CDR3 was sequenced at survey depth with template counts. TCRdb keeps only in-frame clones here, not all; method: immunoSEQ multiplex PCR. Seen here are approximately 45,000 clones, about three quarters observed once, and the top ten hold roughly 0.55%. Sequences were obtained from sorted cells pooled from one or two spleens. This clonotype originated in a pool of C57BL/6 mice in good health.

CDR3 residues: CASSQDNNSPLYF. CDR3 DNA, as far as it was read: TGTGCCAGCAGCCAAGACAATAATTCGCCCCTCTAC. The rearrangement joins TRBV5 to TRBJ1-6; no definite D call. The CDR3 goes on 1 residue after the read ends, and that part is filled in from the germline J gene. TRBJ1-6 qualifies as an ORF whose function is uncertain. Germline V CDR1 and CDR2: LGHNA, YNLKQL (reference sequence). CDR3 length: 13 residues. With 0 bases removed from V and 5 bases from J, the gap between germline ends came to 2 bases.